One and the same sample provided the 4 T cell receptor beta chains below, sequenced in a study of lymphopenia after photon versus proton radiotherapy. This table comes from immunoSEQ multiplex PCR, and its TCRdb copy is limited to in-frame clones, with some not included. The data show about 7,500 clones, with 88% seen just once and about 3.4% held by the top ten. Here the sequenced sample was peripheral blood, taken from a patient treated with photon-based radiotherapy. The receptors come from a woman aged 70 to 79 with pancreatic cancer.

The chain is built from TRBV19 and TRBJ1-4; 11 positions match TRBD1. Germline lookup yields CDR1 LNHDA and CDR2 SQIVND (reference sequence). The CDR3 consists of 16 residues. Trimming cost V 3 bases and J 7 bases; bases outside gene matches: 7. The CDR3 bases are TGTGCCAGTAGTATCGTTCGGACAGGGGGCAGTGAAAAACTGTTTTTT. Protein sequence: CASSIVRTGGSEKLFF.

This sequence joins TRBV19 and TRBJ2-4; TRBD2 aligns across 10 bases. Germline loops: CDR1 LNHDA, CDR2 SQIVND (reference sequence). V was clipped by 5 bases and J by 9 bases; unmatched bases: 10. This CDR3 has 15 amino acids. The CDR3 region has the DNA TGTGCCAGTAGTTTTACCACCGGGACTAGCGCCATTCAGTACTTC. Translation gives CASSFTTGTSAIQYF.

The V and J genes are TRBV7-9 and TRBJ2-5; 7 positions agree with TRBD2. V lost 2 bases to trimming and J lost 5 bases; unmatched junction nucleotides: 11. Per the germline V gene, CDR1 is SEHNR and CDR2 is FQNEAQ (reference sequence). CDR3 length: 16 residues. CDR3 DNA: TGTGCCAGCAGCTTACGGAAGCGGGAAATCTTTGAGACCCAGTACTTC. It translates to CASSLRKREIFETQYF.

The CDR3 DNA reads TGTGCCAGCAGCCTTCGTACGACAGGGATAGAGACCCAGTACTTC. It codes for CASSLRTTGIETQYF. This rearrangement joins TRBV5-5 to TRBJ2-5, with 7 bases lining up with TRBD1. This CDR3 has 15 residues. Germline CDR1 and CDR2: SGHKS and YYEKEE (reference sequence). J gave up 4 bases and V 4 bases, and 10 bases lay outside the gene matches.